These 9 T cell receptor beta chains were sequenced from one sample in a study of OX40 agonist ivuxolimab in advanced cancers. Generated by immunoSEQ multiplex PCR, the TCRdb table keeps only in-frame clones and is missing some. The data contain roughly 23,000 clones, about 88% of them seen just once; the ten biggest clones take up roughly 23%. Sequencing was performed on CD4+ or CD8+ T cells sorted from blood, taken in a trial of the OX40 agonist ivuxolimab. These receptors came from an adult with an advanced solid tumor such as melanoma, head and neck, liver or kidney cancer.

V gene TRBV27 combines with J gene TRBJ2-4; TRBD1 aligns across 9 bases. J lost 7 bases, V lost 4 bases, and 5 bases had no gene match. CDR3 length equals 14 residues. CDR1 and CDR2 from the germline V gene are MNHEY and SMNVEV (reference sequence). CDR3 DNA sequence: TGTGCCAGCAGTTCAGGGACAGGGAACAACATTCAGTACTTC. Protein sequence: CASSSGTGNNIQYF.

This sequence joins TRBV4-1 and TRBJ2-1; 10 bases map to TRBD2. V was clipped by 4 bases and J by 3 bases; unmatched bases: 6. From germline, CDR1 is MGHRA and CDR2 YSYEKL. This CDR3 spans 16 amino acids. CDR3 amino acids: CASSPHSSGSYNEQFF. In DNA, the CDR3 is TGCGCCAGCAGCCCGCACTCTAGCGGGAGCTACAATGAGCAGTTCTTC.

The V and J genes are TRBV15 and TRBJ2-3, with a possible D match to TRBD2 (6 bases). Trimming pared 0 bases from V and 2 bases from J, leaving 9 bases between. Germline CDR1 reads LNHNV; CDR2 reads YYDKDF (reference sequence). The CDR3 has 15 amino acids. CDR3 nucleotides: TGTGCCACCAGCAGAGACCGGGGGATCACAGATACGCAGTATTTT. This encodes CATSRDRGITDTQYF. The whole variable domain, remainder taken from reference TRBV15 and TRBJ2-3, is DAMVIQNPRYQVTQFGKPVTLSCSQTLNHNVMYWYQQKSSQAPKLLFHYYDKDFNNEADTPDNFQSRRPNTSFCFLDIRSPGLGDTAMYLCATSRDRGITDTQYFGPGTRLTVL.

In this sample, this clone turned up a few times. This sequence joins TRBV2 and TRBJ2-7; D is possibly TRBD1 (6 bases). The CDR3 spans 15 residues. Between the trimmed V and J ends, which lost 2 bases and 5 bases, there was a span of 16 bases. Germline V lookup: CDR1 SNHLY, CDR2 FYNNEI. The CDR3 reads CASSEMEQGNHEQYF. CDR3 DNA sequence: TGTGCCAGCAGTGAAATGGAGCAGGGGAACCACGAGCAGTACTTC.

The chain couples TRBV5-4 to TRBJ1-1, with D hard to call. The V end was cut by 2 bases, the J end by 4 bases, with 12 bases between. The germline V gene encodes CDR1 SGHNT and CDR2 YYREEE (reference sequence). The CDR3 extends over 14 amino acids. DNA for the CDR3: TGTGCCAGCAGCTTCGGGTCAATGATCACTGAAGCTTTCTTT. It yields the protein CASSFGSMITEAFF.

The gene calls are TRBV6-5 and TRBJ2-7; 13 bases are shared with TRBD2. With 6 bases clipped from V and 5 bases from J, the junction kept 4 bases outside the gene matches. The CDR3 has 14 residues. CDR1 and CDR2 from the germline V gene are MNHEY and SVGAGI. The CDR3 loop reads CASSLLAGGDEQYF. The CDR3 coding sequence is TGTGCCAGCAGCTTACTAGCGGGAGGGGACGAGCAGTACTTC.

The chain recombines TRBV11-1 with TRBJ1-1, with unresolved D. Germline V gene data show CDR1 as SGHAT and CDR2 as FQDESV (reference sequence). The CDR3 is 12 amino acids. The V and J ends lost 5 bases and 5 bases respectively, with 9 bases between them. CDR3 coding DNA: TGTGCCAGCAGCCCTTCTGGGACTGAAGCTTTCTTT. Amino acids: CASSPSGTEAFF.

The chain recombines TRBV27 with TRBJ2-4; D may be TRBD2 (5 bases). The CDR3 consists of 14 residues. V lost 3 bases, J lost 2 bases, and 8 bases lay in between. CDR1 and CDR2 from the germline V gene are MNHEY and SMNVEV (reference sequence). The CDR3 sequence is CASSFRGSKNIQYF. The CDR3 region has the DNA TGTGCCAGCAGTTTCCGGGGTTCCAAAAACATTCAGTACTTC.

The rearrangement joins TRBV7-6 to TRBJ2-7; TRBD1 aligns across 9 bases. The CDR3 spans 14 residues. Germline values: CDR1 SGHVS, CDR2 FNYEAQ. The V segment lost 3 bases and the J segment 6 bases; nucleotides outside the gene matches: 6. The CDR3 bases are TGTGCCAGCAGCTTTGGGACAGGGTATTCCGAGCAGTACTTC. Protein product: CASSFGTGYSEQYF.